Shown below are 24 T cell receptor beta chains from a single sample sequenced in a study of identical twins. TCRdb processed the 5' RACE reads anew with MiXCR; each CDR3 protein has one entry. This table has about 690,000 distinct CDR3 sequences, 21% appearing once. The data were also submitted as part of a second study, on T cells expressing NK-cell markers.

The sequenced sample consisted of PBMCs. The receptor set was obtained from a woman between 18 and 29 years old in good health.

This clonotype was seen a handful of times. This chain uses TRBV3-1 with TRBJ2-5, with D perhaps assigned TRBD1 or TRBD2 (6 bases each). V gave up 1 base and J gave up 1 base, with 13 bases separating them. The CDR3 loop spans 16 amino acids. Germline CDR1 and CDR2: LGHDT and YNNKEL (reference sequence). The CDR3 is CASSQGGAGTQETQYF. CDR3 in DNA: TGTGCCAGCAGCCAAGGGGGGGCAGGGACCCAAGAGACCCAGTACTTC.

The DNA for the CDR3 is TGTGCCAGCAGTACCCCTGACAGGCCAACCTACAATGAGCAGTTCTTC. It translates to CASSTPDRPTYNEQFF. V usage is TRBV6-1 and J usage is TRBJ2-1, with D possibly TRBD1 on 6 matching bases. The CDR3 is 16 amino acids. The V gene's germline CDR1 is MNHNS and CDR2 SASEGT. V dropped 5 bases and J dropped 2 bases, with 16 bases sitting between them.

This clonotype was seen a handful of times. Here the CDR3 reads CASTSAGDEQFF. The CDR3 bases are TGTGCCAGCACCTCCGCTGGAGATGAGCAGTTCTTC. This rearrangement joins TRBV6-6 to TRBJ2-1; D uncertain. The CDR3 is 12 amino acids. The V gene lost 7 bases and the J gene lost 8 bases, with 12 bases spanning the gap. Germline V gene sequence: CDR1 MNHNY, CDR2 SVGAGI (reference sequence).

At least ten counts were recorded for this clonotype. The chain carries TRBV7-9 and TRBJ2-7; 12 bases are shared with TRBD1. V lost 4 bases and J lost 5; bases outside the gene matches: 6. This CDR3 has 15 amino acids. Germline V gives CDR1 SEHNR, CDR2 FQNEAQ (reference sequence). The CDR3 coding sequence is TGTGCCAGCAGCTCCACCGGGACAGGGGGCGACGAGCAGTACTTC. Amino acids: CASSSTGTGGDEQYF.

V usage is TRBV7-6 and J usage is TRBJ2-1, with 8 bases matching TRBD2. Per the germline V gene, CDR1 is SGHVS and CDR2 is FNYEAQ. J was trimmed by 0 bases and V by 2 bases; bases with no gene match: 9. This CDR3 contains 18 residues. CDR3 nucleotide sequence: TGTGCCAGCAGCTTAACTAGGACTAGCCCTTACTCCTACAATGAGCAGTTCTTC. It translates to CASSLTRTSPYSYNEQFF.

The table lists this clonotype with a count of one. The V call is TRBV7-8, the J call TRBJ2-1; unclear D gene. The CDR3 consists of 16 residues. Germline V CDR1 and CDR2: SGHVS, FQNEAQ. Trimming took 0 bases from V and 0 from J, leaving 9 bases between them. This chain's CDR3 is CASSLAQRSSYNEQFF. In nucleotides, the CDR3 is TGTGCCAGCAGCTTAGCGCAGAGGAGCTCCTACAATGAGCAGTTCTTC.

This clonotype was counted a few times. This sequence joins TRBV12-3 or TRBV12-4 and TRBJ2-5; tentative D call: TRBD2 (5 bases). CDR3 length: 13 amino acids. V was clipped by 7 bases and J by 5 bases, with 14 bases between them. The CDR3 here is CASTPGGMETQYF. CDR3 coding DNA: TGTGCCAGCACCCCCGGAGGTATGGAGACCCAGTACTTC.

CDR3 loop: CASSGLTNTGELFF. CDR3 bases: TGTGCCAGCAGTGGACTGACGAACACCGGGGAGCTGTTTTTT. The rearrangement links TRBV2 to TRBJ2-2; D not certain. In germline, CDR1 is SNHLY, CDR2 FYNNEI. Trimming took 4 bases from V and 0 from J, leaving 6 bases between them. CDR3 length: 14 residues.

This clonotype was seen once. V is TRBV5-1 and J is TRBJ2-7, with 8 nucleotides matching TRBD1. The germline V gene has CDR1 SGHRS and CDR2 YFSETQ. Trimming cost V 0 bases and J 5 bases; bases outside gene matches: 7. The CDR3 has 15 amino acids. This CDR3 reads CASSLAYETGDEQYF. As DNA, the CDR3 is TGCGCCAGCAGCTTGGCCTATGAGACAGGGGACGAGCAGTACTTC.

This clonotype was observed once. This chain joins TRBV29-1 and TRBJ2-2; D possibly corresponds to TRBD2 (5 bases). V was trimmed by 3 bases and J by 4 bases, leaving 9 bases between them. The V gene's germline CDR1 is SQVTM and CDR2 ANQGSEA. CDR3 length equals 13 residues. The CDR3 is CSVESRGTGELFF. CDR3 bases: TGCAGCGTTGAGTCCCGGGGCACCGGGGAGCTGTTTTTT.

The chain links TRBV20-1 to TRBJ2-1; D remains unclear. The V end was cut by 6 bases, the J end by 1 base, with 13 bases between. The CDR3 spans 14 residues. From germline, CDR1 is DFQATT and CDR2 SNEGSKA (reference sequence). The CDR3, as DNA: TGCAGTGCCCCCCCGCCGATGTCCTACAATGAGCAGTTCTTC. The encoded protein is CSAPPPMSYNEQFF.

The V and J genes are TRBV18 and TRBJ1-1, with D unclear. Trimming took off 3 bases at V and 2 bases at J, with 16 bases between the two ends. Per the germline V gene, CDR1 is KGHSH and CDR2 is LQKENI. The CDR3 has 16 residues. The CDR3 DNA reads as TGTGCCAGCTCACCTAATATCCTAGACGGTAACACTGAAGCTTTCTTT. Amino acid sequence: CASSPNILDGNTEAFF.

The chain links TRBV10-3 to TRBJ1-3; D is unclear. The V end was cut by 2 bases, the J end by 9 bases, with 11 bases between. The germline CDR1 and CDR2 sequences are ENHRY and SYGVKD. This CDR3 comprises 13 residues. The CDR3 sequence: CAISEGLRRTIYF. CDR3 DNA sequence: TGTGCCATCAGTGAGGGTCTACGACGCACCATATATTTT.

The chain uses TRBV7-2 and TRBJ2-1; D is unresolved. Germline V gene data show CDR1 as SGHTA and CDR2 as FQGNSA. The CDR3 is 15 residues long. V gave up 2 bases and J gave up 2 bases, with 10 bases separating them. CDR3 in amino acids: CASSLRDTPYNEQFF. In DNA, the CDR3 is TGTGCCAGCAGCTTAAGAGATACTCCCTACAATGAGCAGTTCTTC.

This chain uses TRBV29-1 with TRBJ2-2; possible D gene TRBD1, 6 bases. With 6 bases removed from V and 1 base from J, the gap between germline ends came to 9 bases. The germline CDR1 and CDR2 sequences are SQVTM and ANQGSEA. The CDR3 spans 13 residues. CDR3 region: CSVNRENTGELFF. In DNA form, the CDR3 reads TGCAGCGTGAACAGGGAGAACACCGGGGAGCTGTTTTTT.

The CDR3, as DNA: TGTGCCAGCAGCGATCTGACAAGGGGGACAGGGAAGACCCAGTACTTC. This sequence encodes CASSDLTRGTGKTQYF. The chain recombines TRBV5-4 with TRBJ2-5; 9 bases align to TRBD1. After removal of 4 bases from V and 6 bases from J, the junction contained 13 bases not matched to a gene. CDR1 and CDR2 from the germline V gene are SGHNT and YYREEE (reference sequence). The CDR3 spans 16 residues.

V usage is TRBV6-1 and J usage is TRBJ2-1; tentatively, D is TRBD2 (5 bases). The CDR3 runs to 16 residues. The germline CDR1 and CDR2 sequences are MNHNS and SASEGT. V was pared by 3 bases and J by 0 bases, with 12 bases between. Here the CDR3 DNA reads TGTGCCAGCAGTGATCTCCGGGAAAGCTCCTACAATGAGCAGTTCTTC. This sequence encodes CASSDLRESSYNEQFF.

This clonotype has a handful of counts. This chain uses TRBV20-1 with TRBJ1-5; 7 nucleotides align to TRBD1. The CDR3 has 15 amino acids. In germline, CDR1 is DFQATT, CDR2 SNEGSKA (reference sequence). The junction had 7 bases not matched to a gene; V was cut back by 4 bases and J by 1 base. CDR3 residues: CSATNHRGSNQPQHF. As DNA, the CDR3 is TGCAGTGCTACAAATCACAGGGGAAGCAATCAGCCCCAGCATTTT.

This clonotype came up a few times. This chain uses TRBV7-2 with TRBJ2-7; D might be TRBD2 (6 bases). V lost 1 base and J 7 bases, leaving 23 bases between the germline ends. CDR3 length: 17 amino acids. The germline CDR1 and CDR2 sequences are SGHTA and FQGNSA. The CDR3 DNA is TGTGCCAGCAGCTTAGGGGGCTGGCGGGGCCCCAACGTGGAGCAGTACTTC. It specifies CASSLGGWRGPNVEQYF.

The V gene is TRBV11-2, the J gene TRBJ2-1, with 8 bases matching TRBD2. The junction had 13 bases not matched to a gene; V was cut back by 5 bases and J by 4 bases. Germline CDR1 and CDR2: SGHAT and FQNNGV. CDR3 length: 17 amino acids. The CDR3: CASSQSRGRSLYNEQFF. The CDR3, as DNA: TGTGCCAGCAGCCAGTCCCGCGGGAGGAGCCTTTACAATGAGCAGTTCTTC.

In its sample, this clonotype was seen many times. The chain is built from TRBV20-1 and TRBJ2-5, with 12 bases fitting TRBD2. This CDR3 has 17 amino acids. J was trimmed by 5 bases and V by 1 base; bases with no gene match: 11. Per the germline V gene, CDR1 is DFQATT and CDR2 is SNEGSKA (reference sequence). The CDR3 protein is CSARVYLAGGPAETQYF. CDR3 bases: TGCAGTGCTAGAGTTTACCTAGCGGGGGGGCCGGCTGAGACCCAGTACTTC.

This sequence joins TRBV7-9 and TRBJ2-2; D is unresolved. This CDR3 comprises 14 residues. Germline values: CDR1 SEHNR, CDR2 FQNEAQ (reference sequence). V was pared by 4 bases and J by 7 bases, with 13 bases between. CDR3 sequence (DNA): TGTGCCAGCAGCTCCCGACTGGATCACGGGGAGCTGTTTTTT. Residues: CASSSRLDHGELFF.

This clonotype appeared a few times. V gene TRBV12-3 or TRBV12-4 combines with J gene TRBJ2-2; 7 bases fit TRBD2. V lost 5 bases, J lost 3 bases, and 6 bases stayed unmatched. The CDR3 is 15 amino acids. This CDR3 reads CASSPSGGYTGELFF. CDR3 in DNA: TGTGCCAGCAGTCCCTCCGGGGGGTACACCGGGGAGCTGTTTTTT.

This clonotype was recorded many times. The chain employs TRBV12-3 or TRBV12-4 and TRBJ2-7; the D gene is possibly TRBD2 (6 bases). V was trimmed by 7 bases and J by 7 bases, leaving 17 bases between them. CDR3 length: 13 amino acids. The CDR3 here is CASNRDSSHEQYF. CDR3 DNA sequence: TGTGCCAGCAACCGGGACTCCTCTCATGAGCAGTACTTC.